This record concerns one TCR beta chain sequence. The data are from a study of blood T cell repertoires in COVID-19. Study summary: Acute and convalescent COVID-19 specimens originated in the United States, Italy and Spain.

Sequencing used immunoSEQ multiplex PCR; TCRdb keeps in-frame clones, though not all of them. The sample lists 150,000 to 200,000 clones; over 80% were seen once. V lost 4 bases to trimming and J lost 2 bases, with 14 bases between them. Germline V gene sequence: CDR1 LGHNA, CDR2 YSLEER. The CDR3 sequence is 15 residues long. J is TRBJ1-2 and V is TRBV4-3; a possible D gene is TRBD1 (6 bases). The source of this sequence is a woman between 45 and 60 years old with acute or convalescent COVID-19. The sequenced sample was peripheral blood. The CDR3 nucleotides read TGCGCCAGCAGCCCTTCCTGGACAGAAAACTATGGCTACACCTTC. Translation gives CASSPSWTENYGYTF.